The next 17 T cell receptor beta chains were all read from a single sample in a study of T cell responses to AZD1222 COVID-19 vaccine. Method: immunoSEQ multiplex PCR; TCRdb's copy keeps in-frame clones and lacks some. This sample carries around 120,000 clones, more than 85% of them seen once, and the ten largest clones take approximately 5%. This sample comprised peripheral blood, obtained 28 days after the second AZD1222 dose. The origin of the receptors is an adult who received the AZD1222 COVID-19 vaccine.

The chain combines TRBV11-2 with TRBJ1-1; D is uncertain. V dropped 11 bases and J dropped 0 bases, with 13 bases sitting between them. The germline gives CDR1 SGHAT, CDR2 FQNNGV. CDR3 length: 13 amino acids. The CDR3 coding sequence is TGTGCCGCCTTGGACCGTATGAACACTGAAGCTTTCTTT. Translating it yields CAALDRMNTEAFF.

The rearrangement joins TRBV5-1 to TRBJ2-3; D is tentatively TRBD1 or TRBD2 (5 bases each). V lost 7 bases and J lost 0, with 15 bases in between. Germline V gene data show CDR1 as SGHRS and CDR2 as YFSETQ. The CDR3 loop spans 15 amino acids. CDR3 in amino acids: CASGGLTGSTDTQYF. The CDR3 DNA is TGCGCCAGCGGGGGTTTGACCGGGAGCACAGATACGCAGTATTTT.

V usage is TRBV5-1 and J usage is TRBJ1-1, with TRBD1 as a possible D gene (5 bases). Trimming pared 0 bases from V and 6 bases from J, leaving 9 bases between. Germline V CDR1 and CDR2: SGHRS, YFSETQ. The CDR3 consists of 13 residues. The CDR3 protein is CASSLAGFPEAFF. DNA of the CDR3: TGCGCCAGCAGCTTGGCAGGGTTCCCTGAAGCTTTCTTT.

The chain couples TRBV3-1 (or the pseudogene TRBV3-2) to TRBJ2-4; 9 nucleotides agree with TRBD1. Unmatched junction bases numbered 1, after V lost 5 bases and J lost 2 bases. CDR1 is LGHDT, CDR2 YNNKEL, per germline (reference sequence). This CDR3 is 14 amino acids long. DNA of the CDR3: TGTGCCAGCAGCGACAGGGGGACCAAAAACATTCAGTACTTC. Its translation is CASSDRGTKNIQYF.

The V and J genes are TRBV5-6 and TRBJ2-5, with D perhaps matching TRBD2 (5 bases). The CDR3 is made up of 13 amino acids. The V end lost 2 bases, the J end lost 7 bases, and 12 bases lay between the germline ends. CDR1 is SGHDT and CDR2 is YYEEEE in the germline V gene. DNA of the CDR3: TGTGCCAGCAGCTTTGCGGGCCCTGGGACCCAGTACTTC. Translated: CASSFAGPGTQYF.

The rearrangement uses TRBV7-2 and TRBJ2-1; TRBD1 might be the D (7 bases). The CDR3 has 17 residues. Trimming shortened V by 4 bases and J by 8 bases, and 24 bases separated the two germline ends. CDR1 SGHTA and CDR2 FQGNSA come from the germline V gene. The CDR3 spells CASSSLAIGGGRHEQFF. DNA for the CDR3: TGTGCCAGCAGCTCGTTAGCGATAGGAGGGGGCAGGCATGAGCAGTTCTTC.

The chain couples TRBV19 to TRBJ2-5, with 10 bases that match TRBD1. CDR1 is LNHDA, CDR2 SQIVND, per germline (reference sequence). The V segment lost 5 bases and the J segment 1 base; nucleotides outside the gene matches: 10. The CDR3 covers 17 residues. The chain's CDR3 is CASSLTGTGVAQETQYF. The CDR3 DNA reads as TGTGCCAGTAGTTTAACCGGGACAGGGGTAGCCCAAGAGACCCAGTACTTC.

This clone was observed once. The chain is built from TRBV18 and TRBJ2-2; perhaps TRBD1 as D (6 bases). The CDR3 is made up of 16 amino acids. The V and J ends lost 3 bases and 0 bases respectively, with 11 bases between them. Germline-derived CDR1 and CDR2 are KGHSH and LQKENI. The CDR3 is CASSPQGFTNTGELFF. CDR3 sequence (DNA): TGTGCCAGCTCACCGCAGGGGTTTACGAACACCGGGGAGCTGTTTTTT.

The chain uses TRBV6-2 or TRBV6-3 and TRBJ2-1, with unresolved D. The CDR3 covers 14 residues. Looked up from germline, CDR1 is MNHEY and CDR2 is SVGEGT. The ends were cut back, 1 base at V and 7 bases at J, with 11 bases in the middle. Here the CDR3 DNA reads TGTGCCAGCAGTTACTTGTCCCATAGTAATGAGCAGTTCTTC. This translates into CASSYLSHSNEQFF.

CDR3: CASRRLAGIKDTQYF. The DNA for the CDR3 is TGCGCCAGCAGAAGACTAGCGGGAATTAAGGATACGCAGTATTTT. The genes are TRBV5-1 and TRBJ2-3; 11 bases agree with TRBD2. Per germline, CDR1 SGHRS and CDR2 YFSETQ. J gave up 6 bases and V 5 bases, and 8 bases lay outside the gene matches. The CDR3 extends over 15 amino acids.

The V call is TRBV10-3, the J call TRBJ1-3; the D gene is possibly TRBD1 (6 bases). The CDR3 spans 13 residues. Germline V gives CDR1 ENHRY, CDR2 SYGVKD. V was pared by 6 bases and J by 2 bases, with 8 bases between. The chain's CDR3 is CAIRGGTGNTIYF. Written as DNA, the CDR3 is TGTGCCATCAGAGGGGGGACTGGAAACACCATATATTTT.

This chain connects TRBV5-6 to TRBJ1-2; maybe TRBD1 (5 bases). This CDR3 spans 15 amino acids. Germline V lookup: CDR1 SGHDT, CDR2 YYEEEE. The V gene lost 4 bases and the J gene lost 3 bases, with 16 bases spanning the gap. Written as DNA, the CDR3 is TGTGCCAGCAGCCGGTGGGGGAAGGCCTACTATGGCTACACCTTC. Translating it yields CASSRWGKAYYGYTF. Variable domain in full (rest from reference TRBV5-6 and TRBJ1-2): DAGVTQSPTHLIKTRGQQVTLRCSPKSGHDTVSWYQQALGQGPQFIFQYYEEEERQRGNFPDRFSGHQFPNYSSELNVNALLLGDSALYLCASSRWGKAYYGYTFGSGTRLTVV.

This chain joins TRBV28 and TRBJ2-7; D remains unclear. CDR3 length: 13 residues. V was cut by 7 bases and J by 6 bases, with 16 bases left in between. Germline CDR1 is MDHEN and CDR2 is SYDVKM. In nucleotides, the CDR3 is TGTGCCAGCACCTTTTACGGTAGTGCCGAGCAGTACTTC. It codes for CASTFYGSAEQYF.

This clone appeared a single time. The CDR3 reads CASSPQVGDTQYF. In DNA, the CDR3 is TGTGCCAGCAGTCCACAGGTGGGAGATACGCAGTATTTT. The V call is TRBV7-2, the J call TRBJ2-3, with D perhaps TRBD1 (5 bases). The V gene's germline CDR1 is SGHTA and CDR2 FQGNSA. The length of the CDR3 is 13 residues. The V gene lost 6 bases and the J gene lost 5 bases, with 12 bases spanning the gap.

CDR3 nucleotides: TGCGCCAGCAGCTTGGCAGGGGCCCTTGGGGAGCAGTACTTC. It encodes CASSLAGALGEQYF. The rearrangement uses TRBV5-1 and TRBJ2-7; possible D gene TRBD1, 6 bases. Trimming took 0 bases from V and 7 from J, leaving 14 bases between them. CDR1 is SGHRS, CDR2 YFSETQ, per germline. The CDR3 is 14 amino acids.

The rearrangement links TRBV13 to TRBJ1-2, with unresolved D. V was cut by 1 base and J by 8 bases, with 8 bases left in between. The CDR3 loop spans 12 amino acids. In germline, CDR1 is PRHDT, CDR2 FYEKMQ (reference sequence). CDR3 amino acids: CASSLELQGYTF. Written as DNA, the CDR3 is TGTGCCAGCAGCTTAGAGTTGCAGGGCTACACCTTC.

The genes are TRBV5-6 and TRBJ2-7; D gene uncertain. V was pared by 4 bases and J by 0 bases, with 8 bases between. Germline assignment: CDR1 SGHDT and CDR2 YYEEEE. This CDR3 has 13 residues. The CDR3 loop is CASSRMNSYEQYF. CDR3 in DNA: TGTGCCAGCAGCAGGATGAACTCCTACGAGCAGTACTTC.